This T cell receptor (beta chain) was sequenced for a study of T-cell memory formation after mild COVID-19. General study results and limits: Memory sampled before infection contained some responding clones, suggesting cross-reactive memory joined.

Comment on this clonotype: Its antigen is not known.

TCRdb independently ran MiXCR on the 5' RACE reads; one entry per CDR3 protein. The profile shows over 350,000 distinct CDR3 sequences, about 24% of them singletons. This CDR3 spans 14 amino acids. CDR1 and CDR2 (germline): SGHRS, YFSETQ. V was trimmed by 4 bases and J by 6 bases, leaving 17 bases between them. This chain links TRBV5-1 with TRBJ2-7, with unresolved D. The sequenced sample consisted of PBMCs or a T cell subset sorted from them (not recorded which). This clonotype was sampled from an adult woman who had mild COVID-19 (a few samples of this study predate the infection). Cell type and time point are not known. The CDR3 reads CASSNEKMGGEQYF. CDR3 nucleotide sequence: TGCGCCAGCAGCAACGAGAAAATGGGTGGCGAGCAGTACTTC.